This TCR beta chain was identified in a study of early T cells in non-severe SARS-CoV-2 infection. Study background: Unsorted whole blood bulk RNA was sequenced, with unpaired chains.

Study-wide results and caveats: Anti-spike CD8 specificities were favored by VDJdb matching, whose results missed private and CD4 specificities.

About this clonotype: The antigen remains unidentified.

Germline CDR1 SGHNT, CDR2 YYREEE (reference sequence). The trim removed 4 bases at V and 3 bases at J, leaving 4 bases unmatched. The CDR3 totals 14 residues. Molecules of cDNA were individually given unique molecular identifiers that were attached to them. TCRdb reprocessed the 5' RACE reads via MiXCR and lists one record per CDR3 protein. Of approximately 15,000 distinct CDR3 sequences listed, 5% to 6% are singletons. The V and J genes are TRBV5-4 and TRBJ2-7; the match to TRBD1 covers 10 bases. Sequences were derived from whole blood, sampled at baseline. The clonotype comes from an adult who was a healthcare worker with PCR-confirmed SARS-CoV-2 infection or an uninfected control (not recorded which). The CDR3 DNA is TGTGCCAGCAGCCCCGGGACAGGGGACTACGAGCAGTACTTC. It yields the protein CASSPGTGDYEQYF.